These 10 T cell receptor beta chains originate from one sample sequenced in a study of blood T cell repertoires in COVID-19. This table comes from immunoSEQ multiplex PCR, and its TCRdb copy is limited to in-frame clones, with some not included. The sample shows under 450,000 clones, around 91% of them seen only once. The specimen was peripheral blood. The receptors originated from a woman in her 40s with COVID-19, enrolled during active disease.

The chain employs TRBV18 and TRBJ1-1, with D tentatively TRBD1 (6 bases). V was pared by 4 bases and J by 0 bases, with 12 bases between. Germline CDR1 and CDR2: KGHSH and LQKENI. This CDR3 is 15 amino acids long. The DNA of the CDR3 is TGTGCCAGCTCACAGTTGGACAGCATGAACACTGAAGCTTTCTTT. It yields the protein CASSQLDSMNTEAFF.

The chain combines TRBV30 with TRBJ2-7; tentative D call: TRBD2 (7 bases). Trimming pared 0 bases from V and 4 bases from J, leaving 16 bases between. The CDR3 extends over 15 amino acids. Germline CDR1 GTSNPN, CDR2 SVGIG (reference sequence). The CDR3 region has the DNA TGTGCCTGGAGTGTTGGGGGGGCTCCCGAGTACGAGCAGTACTTC. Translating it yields CAWSVGGAPEYEQYF.

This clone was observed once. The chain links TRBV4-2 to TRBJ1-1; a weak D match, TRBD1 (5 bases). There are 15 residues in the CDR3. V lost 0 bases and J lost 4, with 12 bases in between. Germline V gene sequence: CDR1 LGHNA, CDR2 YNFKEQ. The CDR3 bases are TGTGCCAGCAGCCAAGATTACGCGGGGCCCACTGAAGCTTTCTTT. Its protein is CASSQDYAGPTEAFF.

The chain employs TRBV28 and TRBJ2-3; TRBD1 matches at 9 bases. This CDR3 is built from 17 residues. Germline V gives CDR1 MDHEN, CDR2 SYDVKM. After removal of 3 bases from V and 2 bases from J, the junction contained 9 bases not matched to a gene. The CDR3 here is CASSFIKGQGFTDTQYF. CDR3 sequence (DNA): TGTGCCAGCAGTTTCATTAAAGGACAGGGGTTCACAGATACGCAGTATTTT.

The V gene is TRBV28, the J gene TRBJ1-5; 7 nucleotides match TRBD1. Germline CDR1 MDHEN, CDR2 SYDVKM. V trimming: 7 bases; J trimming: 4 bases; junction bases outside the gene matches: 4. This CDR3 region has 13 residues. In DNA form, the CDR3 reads TGTGCCAGCAACGTACAGGGGAATCAGCCCCAGCATTTT. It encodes CASNVQGNQPQHF.

The CDR3 is CASRGGTSGSGAYEQYF. The CDR3, as DNA: TGTGCCAGCAGGGGTGGGACTAGCGGGAGTGGGGCCTACGAGCAGTACTTC. The rearrangement links TRBV27 to TRBJ2-7; TRBD2 matches 14 bases. The V gene end was trimmed by 6 bases and the J gene end by 2 bases; junction bases not matched to a gene: 9. This CDR3 has 17 amino acids. The V gene's germline CDR1 is MNHEY and CDR2 SMNVEV (reference sequence).

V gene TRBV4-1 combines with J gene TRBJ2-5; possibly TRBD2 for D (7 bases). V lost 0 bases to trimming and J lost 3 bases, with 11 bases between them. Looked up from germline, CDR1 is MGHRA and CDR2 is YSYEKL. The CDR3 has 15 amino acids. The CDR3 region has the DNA TGCGCCAGCAGCCAAGATCGAGGGGGGGAAGAGACCCAGTACTTC. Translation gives CASSQDRGGEETQYF.

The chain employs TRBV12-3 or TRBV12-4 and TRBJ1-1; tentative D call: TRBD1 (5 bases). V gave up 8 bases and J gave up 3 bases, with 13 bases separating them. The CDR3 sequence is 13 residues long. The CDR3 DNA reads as TGTGCCAGCTACGCCAGGGCGGACACTGAAGCTTTCTTT. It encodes CASYARADTEAFF.

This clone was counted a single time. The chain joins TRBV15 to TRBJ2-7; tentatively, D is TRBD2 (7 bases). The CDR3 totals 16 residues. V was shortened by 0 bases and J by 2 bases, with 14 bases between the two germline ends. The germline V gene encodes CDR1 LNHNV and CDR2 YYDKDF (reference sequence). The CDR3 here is CATSRDFTGGAYEQYF. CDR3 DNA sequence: TGTGCCACCAGCAGAGATTTTACGGGGGGCGCCTACGAGCAGTACTTC. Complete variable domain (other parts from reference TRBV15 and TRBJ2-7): DAMVIQNPRYQVTQFGKPVTLSCSQTLNHNVMYWYQQKSSQAPKLLFHYYDKDFNNEADTPDNFQSRRPNTSFCFLDIRSPGLGDTAMYLCATSRDFTGGAYEQYFGPGTRLTVT.

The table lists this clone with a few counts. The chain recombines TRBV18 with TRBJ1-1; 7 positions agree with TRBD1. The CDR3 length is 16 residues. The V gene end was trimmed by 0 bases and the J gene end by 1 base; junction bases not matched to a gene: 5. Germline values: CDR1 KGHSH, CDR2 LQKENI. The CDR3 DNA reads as TGTGCCAGCTCACCACCGATGCAGGGGGGGAACACTGAAGCTTTCTTT. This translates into CASSPPMQGGNTEAFF.